This T cell receptor (beta chain) was recovered during a study of cytomegalovirus exposure and HLA in healthy donors. Overall study findings and caveats: There were 160 or so TCR beta chains listed as cytomegalovirus-associated.

There are 15 residues in the CDR3. V trimming: 2 bases; J trimming: 6 bases; junction bases outside the gene matches: 7. Germline V gene sequence: CDR1 SGHTA, CDR2 FQGNSA. This PCR relied on a set of 60 Vbeta primers and 13 Jbeta primers. Profiled with immunoSEQ multiplex PCR; TCRdb holds only in-frame clones, not every one. Of 150,000 to 180,000 clones in the sample, roughly 72% are singletons; the top ten hold 2.1%. Turning to this clone: Its antigen is not known.

The chain couples TRBV7-2 to TRBJ2-3, with 8 positions matching TRBD2. The sequence derives from a man aged 25 to 40 in good health and CMV-seronegative. Sequences were obtained from PBMCs. The CDR3 loop is CASSLISGVRDTQYF. The CDR3 DNA sequence: TGTGCCAGCAGCTTAATTAGCGGGGTCCGGGATACGCAGTATTTT.